This T cell receptor (beta chain) was retrieved from a study of T-cell memory formation after mild COVID-19. TCRdb fed the 5' RACE reads into MiXCR, producing one record per CDR3 protein. This sample has 50,000 to 60,000 distinct CDR3 sequences, with about 30% found just once. Findings of the study overall: Day 37-peaking second-wave clones had unconfirmed SARS-CoV-2 specificity.

Worth noting for this clonotype: The antigen is not known.

J lost 3 bases, V lost 0 bases, and 5 bases had no gene match. Germline CDR1 and CDR2: DFQATT and SNEGSKA (reference sequence). This CDR3 has 15 residues. This chain links TRBV20-1 with TRBJ2-5; TRBD2 aligns across 9 bases. This receptor was taken from a man between 18 and 35 years old who had mild COVID-19 (a few samples of this study predate the infection). Cell type and time point are not known. Sequencing used PBMCs or a T cell subset sorted from them (not recorded which). As DNA, the CDR3 is TGCAGTGCTAGAGATCTGGCTAGCGGGGAAGAGACCCAGTACTTC. Protein: CSARDLASGEETQYF.